A single sample is the source of the 17 T cell receptor beta chains below, sequenced in a study of glioma-infiltrating T cells. Using RNA template, CDR3s of TCR alpha and beta were amplified with iRepertoire arm-PCR. TCRdb fed the multiplex PCR reads into MiXCR, producing one record per CDR3 protein. The sample consists of about 400,000 distinct CDR3 sequences, around 45% of them appearing once. The sample comprised glioma tissue, nonneoplastic brain tissue, or PBMCs (not recorded which). The receptors shown here come from a human donor with low-grade glioma or glioblastoma, undergoing nonglioma brain surgery, or in good health (not recorded which).

V usage is TRBV7-3 and J usage is TRBJ2-1; D gene ambiguous. Germline loops: CDR1 SGHTA, CDR2 FQGTGA. This CDR3 has 15 residues. The germline V and J ends were trimmed by 0 bases and 6 bases, with 12 bases remaining between them. CDR3 DNA sequence: TGTGCCAGCAGCTTAACTTCGAGCTTGGGCAATGAGCAGTTCTTC. Amino acids: CASSLTSSLGNEQFF.

The gene calls are TRBV12-3 or TRBV12-4 and TRBJ2-6; TRBD1 matches at 9 bases. J lost 1 base, V lost 7 bases, and 11 bases had no gene match. CDR3 length: 18 amino acids. The DNA for the CDR3 is TGTGCCAGCATACCCATCGGGACAGGGATTTCTGGGGCCAACGTCCTGACTTTC. It translates to CASIPIGTGISGANVLTF.

V gene TRBV7-2 combines with J gene TRBJ2-3; 8 nucleotides match TRBD2. From germline, CDR1 is SGHTA and CDR2 FQGNSA. V lost 3 bases, J lost 7 bases, and 15 bases stayed unmatched. This CDR3 is built from 17 residues. Here the CDR3 DNA reads TGTGCCAGCAGCTTTTCGCCAAGCGGGAGTAGCACGAATACGCAGTATTTT. This sequence encodes CASSFSPSGSSTNTQYF.

There are a few counts of this clonotype. The V gene is TRBV7-2, the J gene TRBJ2-3; no reliable D call. There are 12 residues in the CDR3. V dropped 5 bases and J dropped 6 bases, with 9 bases sitting between them. Germline assignment: CDR1 SGHTA and CDR2 FQGNSA. CDR3 coding DNA: TGTGCCAGCAGCGACTCGTTCGATACGCAGTATTTT. This sequence encodes CASSDSFDTQYF. Full variable domain (missing parts from reference TRBV7-2 and TRBJ2-3): GAGVSQSPSNKVTEKGKDVELRCDPISGHTALYWYRQSLGQGLEFLIYFQGNSAPDKSGLPSDRFSAERTGGSVSTLTIQRTQQEDSAVYLCASSDSFDTQYFGPGTRLTVL.

On this clonotype itself: With a much larger clone just one base away, this may be a read error. The CDR3 loop reads CASSSAVNTGQLFF. CDR3 nucleotide sequence: TGTGCCAGCAGCTCCGCAGTGAACACCGGGCAGCTGTTTTTT. The chain is built from TRBV7-2 and TRBJ2-2, with D unresolved. Germline V lookup: CDR1 SGHTA, CDR2 FQGNSA. This CDR3 has 14 amino acids.

In this sample, this clonotype turned up a few times. J is TRBJ2-5 and V is TRBV2; 8 nucleotides align to TRBD2. The CDR3 loop spans 15 amino acids. The germline gives CDR1 SNHLY, CDR2 FYNNEI. V lost 5 bases and J lost 9; bases outside the gene matches: 14. The CDR3 spells CASSPISGTFEAQYF. The CDR3 coding sequence is TGTGCCAGCAGTCCTATTAGCGGGACCTTCGAGGCCCAGTACTTC.

This clonotype was counted between two and nine times. The CDR3 spells CASSPLRGSGANVLTF. The CDR3 coding sequence is TGTGCCAGCAGTCCACTCCGCGGCTCTGGGGCCAACGTCCTGACTTTC. The chain couples TRBV6-2 or TRBV6-3 to TRBJ2-6; no definite D call. The length of the CDR3 is 16 residues. Trimming shortened V by 5 bases and J by 0 bases, and 11 bases separated the two germline ends. The germline gives CDR1 MNHEY, CDR2 SVGEGT.

This clonotype was observed a single time. The chain links TRBV7-2 to TRBJ2-7; D gene unclear. The germline CDR1 and CDR2 sequences are SGHTA and FQGNSA. This CDR3 contains 14 residues. Trimming pared 6 bases from V and 5 bases from J, leaving 17 bases between. CDR3 protein: CASRLWGGSDEQYF. CDR3 nucleotides: TGTGCCAGCAGGCTATGGGGTGGATCCGACGAGCAGTACTTC.

V gene TRBV6-2 or TRBV6-3 combines with J gene TRBJ1-5, with 9 bases lining up with TRBD1. Germline V CDR1 and CDR2: MNHEY, SVGEGT. The ends lost 2 bases at V and 5 bases at J; junction bases unmatched: 4. The CDR3 runs 15 residues. Here the CDR3 DNA reads TGTGCCAGCAGTTACGGGGGGACAGGGTATCAGCCCCAGCATTTT. The encoded protein is CASSYGGTGYQPQHF.

This clonotype was seen only a few times. The chain combines TRBV7-3 with TRBJ2-3; 8 nucleotides match TRBD1. After removal of 8 bases from V and 1 base from J, the junction contained 11 bases not matched to a gene. The V gene's germline CDR1 is SGHTA and CDR2 FQGTGA. The CDR3 has 16 residues. The CDR3 here is CASSTGALRGTDTQYF. CDR3 coding DNA: TGTGCCAGCTCGACAGGGGCCCTAAGGGGCACAGATACGCAGTATTTT.

For this clonotype: One base away lies a much larger clone, so this may be a sequencing read error. The chain joins TRBV27 to TRBJ2-7; 11 bases line up with TRBD1. CDR3 length equals 14 residues. V gave up 5 bases and J gave up 7 bases; unmatched junction bases: 7. The V gene's germline CDR1 is MNHEY and CDR2 SMNVEV (reference sequence). CDR3 loop: CASSRTGGNDEQYF. CDR3 in DNA: TGTGCCAGCAGTAGGACAGGGGGCAACGATGAGCAGTACTTC.

This clonotype came up once. A much larger clone differs from this one at a single base, so this may be a read error. J is TRBJ2-7 and V is TRBV20-1; D is uncertain. The V end lost 2 bases, the J end lost 3 bases, and 11 bases lay between the germline ends. CDR1 and CDR2 (germline): DFQATT, SNEGSKA (reference sequence). This CDR3 contains 13 residues. This CDR3 reads CSARPAVLYEQYF. The CDR3 DNA sequence: TGCAGTGCTAGACCAGCCGTACTCTACGAGCAGTACTTC.

This chain connects TRBV5-4 to TRBJ2-2; TRBD1 matches 10 bases. Unmatched junction bases numbered 7, after V lost 2 bases and J lost 6 bases. Germline lookup yields CDR1 SGHNT and CDR2 YYREEE (reference sequence). The CDR3 contains 16 residues. This CDR3 reads CASSFGDRGPSGELFF. For the CDR3, the DNA is TGTGCCAGCAGCTTTGGGGACAGGGGACCCTCCGGGGAGCTGTTTTTT.

A note on this clonotype: This could be a read error, since a much larger clone is one nucleotide away. The J gene is TRBJ1-5, the V gene TRBV20-1; no clear D. This CDR3 has 14 residues. Trimming removed 5 bases from V and 3 bases from J, with 14 bases in between. CDR1 and CDR2 (germline): DFQATT, SNEGSKA (reference sequence). CDR3 in amino acids: CSAGSPRSNQPQHF. The DNA for the CDR3 is TGCAGTGCTGGCTCTCCTAGGTCCAATCAGCCCCAGCATTTT.

This clonotype was observed at least ten times. This chain joins TRBV15 and TRBJ1-5; perhaps TRBD1 as D (5 bases). Trimming stripped 3 bases from V and 3 bases from J, with 18 bases between. The CDR3 contains 17 residues. Per germline, CDR1 LNHNV and CDR2 YYDKDF (reference sequence). This chain's CDR3 is CATSRDMTAAFNQPQHF. CDR3 DNA sequence: TGTGCCACCAGCAGGGATATGACAGCCGCCTTCAATCAGCCCCAGCATTTT. The entire variable domain, with the rest obtained from reference TRBV15 and TRBJ1-5, is as follows: DAMVIQNPRYQVTQFGKPVTLSCSQTLNHNVMYWYQQKSSQAPKLLFHYYDKDFNNEADTPDNFQSRRPNTSFCFLDIRSPGLGDTAMYLCATSRDMTAAFNQPQHFGDGTRLSIL.

The chain recombines TRBV28 with TRBJ2-1; 9 bases agree with TRBD2. The CDR3 runs to 14 residues. CDR1 and CDR2 from the germline V gene are MDHEN and SYDVKM. With V trimmed by 5 bases and J by 4 bases, 3 bases remained unmatched. This chain's CDR3 is CASSPSGIYNEQFF. The CDR3 bases are TGTGCCAGCAGTCCTAGCGGGATTTACAATGAGCAGTTCTTC. The whole variable domain, filled in from reference TRBV28 and TRBJ2-1, reads DVKVTQSSRYLVKRTGEKVFLECVQDMDHENMFWYRQDPGLGLRLIYFSYDVKMKEKGDIPEGYSVSREKKERFSLILESASTNQTSMYLCASSPSGIYNEQFFGPGTRLTVL.

Ten or more counts support this clonotype. The chain combines TRBV4-2 with TRBJ2-2; 8 nucleotides match TRBD2. CDR3 length: 16 amino acids. The germline V gene encodes CDR1 LGHNA and CDR2 YNFKEQ. The trim removed 1 base at V and 7 bases at J, leaving 8 bases unmatched. This chain's CDR3 is CASSQAGREAVGELFF. The CDR3 DNA is TGTGCCAGCAGCCAAGCGGGGCGGGAGGCCGTCGGGGAGCTGTTTTTT.